This T cell receptor (beta chain) stems from a study of cytotoxic CD8 clonotypes in ibrutinib-treated CLL. Study-wide results and caveats: The public clonotypes identified were infrequent and showed contraction or stability on treatment.

The repertoire was sequenced with immunoSEQ multiplex PCR; TCRdb's copy has only in-frame clones and lacks some. The sample lists approximately 190,000 clones; 75% to 80% were seen once. This clone appeared a few times. Its specificity is not known. Trimming took off 2 bases at V and 0 bases at J, with 7 bases between the two ends. The CDR3 length is 14 residues. Per the germline V gene, CDR1 is KGHSH and CDR2 is LQKENI. This specimen was PBMCs, taken after 12 months of ibrutinib treatment. The origin of this receptor is a human donor with chronic lymphocytic leukemia. The V and J genes are TRBV18 and TRBJ1-1, with D unclear. For the CDR3, the DNA is TGTGCCAGCTCACCAACCGACTTGAACACTGAAGCTTTCTTT. Amino acid sequence: CASSPTDLNTEAFF.